What follows describes a single T cell receptor (beta chain). Its antigen is currently not known. No base quality information exists; no much larger clone differs at one position. Preparation of the library involved the immunoSEQ multiplex PCR assay. A mixture of 60 forward primers for TCR Vbeta segments and 13 reverse primers for TCR Jbeta segments was used in the multiplex PCR. Amplification of the CDR3 region of rearranged TCR beta genes was performed with a multiplex PCR assay on genomic DNA. Amplified TCR beta libraries were sequenced as 87-base-pair reads on the Illumina HiSeq System. Concerning the study's data processing: A later analysis tallied tens of millions of unique TCR beta chains across the 666 repertoires, and approximately 12 million of those chains were shared by two or more donors. Raw reads were error-corrected and collapsed into unique sequences by a nearest-neighbor algorithm in which closely related sequences were merged to remove PCR and sequencing errors. Alignment of CDR3 sequences to IMGT reference sequences was used to assign V, D and J gene segments. Each retained sequence needed at least a six-nucleotide match to both a V gene segment and a J gene segment. A rearrangement was called productive if the CDR3 had no stop codons and remained in frame with V and J, and every other rearrangement was called non-productive. Following IMGT convention, CDR3 was defined as the stretch from the second conserved V-encoded cysteine to the conserved J-encoded phenylalanine. The earlier analysis of more than 450 of the donors excluded sequences that lacked an unambiguous match to a single V gene segment. In an earlier analysis of a few hundred of the donors, V segments were called functional above 56.7% productive rearrangements and were called segregating when the between-donor standard deviation exceeded 5%. A statistical classification framework was built for diagnosing cytomegalovirus status from the catalog of TCR beta chain sequences. A later analysis assigned V and J genes by comparing TCR nucleotide sequences with IMGT/GENE-DB human TR gene sequences. In a later analysis, CDR3 sequences and most-parsimonious VDJ recombination scenarios were assigned using the TCRdist pipeline. In a later analysis, each TCR beta chain was defined by its CDR3 amino acid sequence together with its V-gene family, and reads lacking a unique V-gene family were excluded. To address suspected cross-contamination and a sequencing artifact, a later analysis removed 592 highly shared, low-generation-probability nucleotide sequences. A later analysis calculated a clonal expansion index for each public chain from normalized within-repertoire ranks of inferred template counts. In a later analysis, generation probabilities were computed with a VDJ recombination model fitted to out-of-frame rearrangements, and the resulting probabilities were checked against IGoR. In a later analysis, TCR-TCR, TCR-HLA and TCR-CMV co-occurrence was scored with hypergeometric tests, and a repertoire-size bias correction was applied to TCR pairs. A later analysis estimated false discovery rates by permuting HLA or CMV assignments 20 times. In a later analysis, co-occurring TCRs were grouped using DBSCAN, with TCRdist sequence similarity added in when clustering inside HLA-allele-positive subsets. Repertoires with fewer than 30,000 or more than 120,000 public chains, plus five repertoires with anomalous nucleotide sharing, were excluded from co-occurrence clustering. TCRdb holds this immuneACCESS table with in-frame rearrangements only. Some clones are missing; in checked studies, unresolved V genes explain under half, and the rest has no known cause. V, J and clone size are those of that table, while D and trimming were read from the DNA. The sample includes 100,000 to 120,000 clones, with roughly 76% observed a single time. The ten largest account for 6.5% to 8.5% of the sample.

These data originate in a study of cytomegalovirus exposure and HLA in healthy donors (dated by TCRdb to between 2016 and 2019). About the investigation overall: In an earlier analysis of some 550 of the donors, 276 Gb of sequence data and some 100 million unique TCR beta sequences from 180 million or so T cells were reported. An early release that covered about 600 HLA-typed donors contained approximately 300 gigabases of sequencing data and 80 million or so unique TCR sequences. Of the 300 to 500 genotyped donors, less than 90% were placed in the genetic ancestry cluster associated with self-reported Caucasian donors. The study was designed to test whether signatures of past pathogen exposure could be identified by cataloging public T cell receptors. Using immunosequencing, the study profiled T cell repertoires from 500 to 800 subjects and related those repertoires to cytomegalovirus serostatus. In addition to the first cohort of roughly 700 subjects, a separate validation cohort of 120 different subjects was used. The study combined high-throughput TCR immunosequencing, statistical association of individual TCRs with disease status, and machine learning to predict cytomegalovirus infection status. A later analysis re-analyzed previously published TCR beta repertoires from about 600 donors and added high-resolution HLA genotyping to study TCR occurrence patterns. Rather than using new phenotypic data, the later analysis identified candidate immune exposures from TCR beta sequences and from how often those sequences occurred across donors. An earlier analysis of around 580 of the donors used high-throughput TCR beta sequencing to judge whether each TCR beta V gene segment behaved as functional or pseudogenic. Donor age, sex, ethnicity and CMV serostatus were compiled together with the repertoire data. A later genetic analysis took genome-wide SNP genotypes for about three fifths of the 666 donors and used that subset as a discovery cohort. Every discovery cohort repertoire had been produced on one sequencing platform. Class I and class II HLA loci were covered by the typing at four-digit resolution. Typing coverage varied by locus: about 629-630 donors for A, B, C, DRB1 and DQB1; 522 for DQA1; about 590 for DPA1; under 490 for DPB1. Because of strong linkage in the cohort, four or five DR-DQ haplotypes were treated as single units for association and clustering. Across around 400 genotyped donors of the cohort, an average of approximately 240,000 unique TCR beta nucleotide sequences per donor were sequenced, and approximately 19% of those sequences were non-productive.

V loses 1 base, J loses 0 bases, and the germline ends lie 10 bases apart. The CDR3 runs 17 amino acids, cysteine and phenylalanine included. Only CDR3 DNA is held: 51 bases, read in frame from base 1. CDR1 and CDR2, looked up from the germline V gene, are MNHNS and SASEGT. The cohort was made up of approximately 700 healthy bone marrow donors. At the time of sampling, all cohort members were nominally healthy, though unrecorded immune exposures were likely present. The donor tested CMV seropositive, placing the donor among the 289 seropositive members of the cohort. Every donor gave a peripheral blood sample, and the peripheral blood mononuclear cells from that sample were used for TCR beta sequencing. The Qiagen DNeasy Blood Extraction Kit was used to extract genomic DNA from the blood cell samples. Study-wide findings and limitations: In vitro tests confirmed that three of the cytomegalovirus-associated TCR beta chains recognize cytomegalovirus antigens. Roughly uniform sequencing depth across donors was assumed in presence/absence analyses, although this assumption may not hold. An association between a missense DCLRE1C variant and V-gene and J-gene trimming of TCR beta chains was found in a later genetic analysis and replicated in an independent cohort. Because some donors lacked HLA typing at each locus, the association tests relied only on the typed subset. Linkage disequilibrium might explain the correlated functional status among segregating V segments, but an unknown experimental factor could not be ruled out. A further reported finding was that TCR beta sequences accurately predicted the HLA-A and HLA-B alleles for most subjects in the first cohort. In an earlier analysis of roughly 560 of the donors, most TCR beta V segments were observed in productive rearrangements about 90% or about 30% of the time, broadly matching IMGT annotations. In a later analysis, HLA-associated TCR beta chains showed more clonal expansion and lower generation probabilities than non-associated chains that were equally common. Across donors, most TCR sequences were observed very rarely, whereas some public TCRs were present in many individuals. In a later analysis, TCR association rates were found to vary across HLA loci, with the most associated TCRs seen for DRB1 alleles and the fewest for HLA-C alleles. According to a later analysis, parvovirus B19, influenza, CMV and Epstein-Barr virus appeared linked to several top co-occurrence clusters. Because counts were too low, roughly 18 rarely observed V segments, including chromosome 9 orphons, were left out of the earlier analysis of approximately 580 of the donors. A group of highly shared sequence variants was considered likely to be a technical artifact of the sequencing pipeline. At a false discovery rate of 0.05, a later analysis linked under 20,000 TCR beta sequences to specific HLA alleles. Immune exposure information for the cohort was limited to CMV serostatus. Cytomegalovirus status was reported to be diagnosed by the classifier with high specificity and sensitivity in both the original and validation cohorts. A later analysis found that most CMV-associated TCR beta chains appeared HLA-restricted, with HLA associations seemingly driven largely by CMV exposure. In a later genetic analysis, fewer N-insertions in productive TCRs were reported among donors in an Asian-associated ancestry cluster than the approximately 710-donor mean. The study gave a list of under 200 TCR beta chains associated with cytomegalovirus. When HLA alleles, especially DR and DQ, strongly co-occurred, attributing TCR associations to individual alleles was difficult. Because the 87-base-pair reads could not distinguish some IMGT-functional V segments, including TRBV6-2 and TRBV6-3, those segments were excluded. The cohort was sequenced for TCR beta chains only, and without alpha or paired-chain data the features that could be detected were limited. It was suggested by the authors that the approach could potentially be generalized to other disease states and immunological phenotypes.

The rearrangement joined TRBV6-1 to TRBJ1-6; possibly the D gene is TRBD1, per 5 matching bases. The clonotype was recovered from a man aged 25-45 years in good health and CMV-seropositive. Input material: PBMCs. CDR3 protein: CASSEGGGSSYNSPLHF. The sequenced DNA: TGTGCCAGCAGTGAAGGGGGGGGGAGCTCCTATAATTCACCCCTCCACTTT.